This T cell receptor beta chain was obtained from a study of cytomegalovirus exposure and HLA in healthy donors (dated by TCRdb to 2016 to 2017). For the study in its entirety: According to an earlier analysis of 587 of the donors, roughly 180 million T cells yielded 120 million or so unique TCR beta sequences and around 280 Gb of sequence data. An early release covering around 630 HLA-typed donors comprised roughly 300 gigabases of sequencing data and about 90 million unique TCR sequences. Among the roughly 430 genotyped donors, around 81% belonged to the genetic ancestry cluster associated with self-reported Caucasian donors. The study was designed to test whether signatures of past pathogen exposure could be identified by cataloging public T cell receptors. The study profiled the T cell repertoires of about 720 subjects by immunosequencing and related them to cytomegalovirus serostatus. In addition to the first cohort of 666 subjects, a separate validation cohort of 120 different subjects was used. The study combined high-throughput TCR immunosequencing, statistical association of individual TCRs with disease status, and machine learning to predict cytomegalovirus infection status. A later analysis re-examined previously published TCR beta repertoires from more than 550 donors and added high-resolution HLA genotyping to investigate patterns of TCR occurrence. Rather than using new phenotypic data, the later analysis identified candidate immune exposures from TCR beta sequences and from how often those sequences occurred across donors. In an earlier analysis of over 550 of the donors, high-throughput TCR beta sequencing was used to judge whether each TCR beta V gene segment behaved as functional or pseudogenic. Donor age, sex, ethnicity and CMV serostatus were compiled alongside the repertoire data. A later genetic analysis used genome-wide SNP genotypes for about 65% of the 666 donors, treating that subset as a discovery cohort. All discovery cohort repertoires had been generated on a single sequencing platform. HLA typing covered class I and class II loci at four-digit resolution. The number of donors typed differed by locus, with about 629-630 for A, B, C, DRB1 and DQB1, 522 for DQA1, over 600 for DPA1, and 472 for DPB1. Four or five DR-DQ haplotypes were handled as single units for association and clustering because linkage in the cohort was strong. Across 398 genotyped donors of the cohort, an average of approximately 200,000 unique TCR beta nucleotide sequences per donor were sequenced, and 15% to 20% of those sequences were non-productive. General findings and caveats noted by the study authors: In a later analysis, several top co-occurrence clusters were reported to appear linked to parvovirus B19, influenza, CMV and Epstein-Barr virus. In a later genetic analysis, fewer N-insertions in productive TCRs were reported among donors in an Asian-associated ancestry cluster than the approximately 630-donor mean. In a later genetic analysis, a missense DCLRE1C variant was associated with V-gene and J-gene trimming of TCR beta chains, and the association was replicated in an independent cohort. Broadly in line with IMGT annotations, most TCR beta V segments showed up in productive rearrangements about 90% or about 30% of the time in an earlier analysis of several hundred of the donors. Most TCR sequences were observed very rarely across donors, whereas some public TCRs were present in many individuals. When HLA alleles, especially DR and DQ, strongly co-occurred, attributing TCR associations to individual alleles was difficult. Most CMV-associated TCR beta chains appeared to be HLA-restricted in a later analysis, and the HLA associations seemed to be driven largely by CMV exposure. In a later analysis, more than 15,000 TCR beta sequences were associated with specific HLA alleles at a false discovery rate of 0.05. Sequencing depth was assumed to be roughly uniform across donors in the presence/absence analyses, though that assumption may not hold. In vitro tests confirmed that three of the cytomegalovirus-associated TCR beta chains recognize cytomegalovirus antigens. A further reported finding was that TCR beta sequences accurately predicted the HLA-A and HLA-B alleles for most subjects in the first cohort. It was suggested by the authors that the approach could potentially be generalized to other disease states and immunological phenotypes. A later analysis found that HLA-associated TCR beta chains were more clonally expanded and had lower generation probabilities than equally common non-associated chains. Because the 87-base-pair reads could not distinguish some IMGT-functional V segments, including TRBV6-2 and TRBV6-3, those segments were excluded. The classifier was reported to diagnose cytomegalovirus status with high specificity and sensitivity in both the original cohort and the validation cohort. A later analysis found that TCR association rates varied across HLA loci, with DRB1 alleles showing the most associated TCRs and HLA-C alleles the fewest. The cohort was sequenced for TCR beta chains only, and without alpha or paired-chain data the features that could be detected were limited. A group of highly shared sequence variants was considered likely to be a technical artifact of the sequencing pipeline. Because HLA typing was unavailable for some donors at each locus, only the typed subset was used in association tests. The study gave a list of over 150 TCR beta chains associated with cytomegalovirus. The only immune exposure information available for the cohort was CMV serostatus. Correlated functional status among segregating V segments might reflect linkage disequilibrium, but an unknown experimental factor could not be ruled out. Because counts were too low, approximately 15 rarely observed V segments, including chromosome 9 orphons, were excluded from the earlier analysis of a few hundred of the donors.

V lost 4 bases and J lost 9 bases; the stretch between them is 16 bases long. CDR1 is given as SNHLY and CDR2 as FYNNEI, both from the germline V gene. The CDR3 runs 14 amino acids, cysteine and phenylalanine included. The kept DNA is CDR3 alone, 42 bases in frame from the first base. To prepare the library, the immunoSEQ multiplex PCR assay was applied. For the multiplex PCR, a mixture combining 60 forward primers for TCR Vbeta segments and 13 reverse primers for TCR Jbeta segments was used. The CDR3 region of rearranged TCR beta genes was amplified from genomic DNA with a multiplex PCR assay. The Illumina HiSeq System was used to sequence the amplified TCR beta libraries as 87-base-pair reads. The authors processed their data as follows. Across the roughly 640 repertoires, a later analysis counted tens of millions of unique TCR beta chains, roughly 11 million of which were shared by at least two donors. Raw reads were error-corrected and collapsed into unique sequences by a nearest-neighbor algorithm in which closely related sequences were merged to remove PCR and sequencing errors. To assign V, D and J gene segments, CDR3 sequences were aligned to IMGT reference sequences. For a sequence to be retained, a match of at least six nucleotides was required to both a V gene segment and a J gene segment. A rearrangement counted as productive if the CDR3 had no stop codons and remained in frame with V and J, and every other rearrangement counted as non-productive. Following IMGT convention, CDR3 was defined as the stretch from the second conserved V-encoded cysteine up to the conserved J-encoded phenylalanine. Sequences without an unambiguous match to a single V gene segment were excluded from the earlier analysis of over 500 of the donors. In an earlier analysis of several hundred of the donors, V segments were called functional above 56.7% productive rearrangements and were called segregating when the between-donor standard deviation exceeded 5%. To diagnose cytomegalovirus status from the catalog of TCR beta chain sequences, a statistical classification framework was built. V and J gene assignment, in a later analysis, came from comparing TCR nucleotide sequences with IMGT/GENE-DB human TR gene sequences. In a later analysis, CDR3 sequences and most-parsimonious VDJ recombination scenarios were assigned using the TCRdist pipeline. In a later analysis, each TCR beta chain was defined by its CDR3 amino acid sequence together with its V-gene family, and reads without a unique V-gene family were excluded. As a way to deal with suspected cross-contamination and a sequencing artifact, a later analysis dropped over 550 nucleotide sequences that were highly shared and had low generation probability. In a later analysis, a clonal expansion index for each public chain was calculated from normalized within-repertoire ranks of inferred template counts. Generation probabilities in a later analysis came from a VDJ recombination model fitted to out-of-frame rearrangements, and those results were checked against IGoR. Hypergeometric tests were used in a later analysis to score TCR-TCR, TCR-HLA and TCR-CMV co-occurrence, with a repertoire-size bias correction applied to the TCR pairs. A later analysis estimated false discovery rates by permuting HLA or CMV assignments 20 times. In a later analysis, co-occurring TCRs were grouped using DBSCAN, and TCRdist sequence similarity was added for clustering within HLA-allele-positive subsets. Repertoires with fewer than 30,000 or more than 120,000 public chains, plus five repertoires with anomalous nucleotide sharing, were excluded from co-occurrence clustering. TCRdb carries this immuneACCESS record with in-frame sequences only. Its versions omit some clonotypes, under half of them owing to an unresolved V gene in the studies checked, with the rest unexplained. V and J calls and clone size are given by that table; D and trimming were obtained from the DNA. In all, the sample holds some 190,000 clones, and about nine tenths of those were seen once. Over 1% of the sample is in the top ten clones.

Turning to this clone: Its target antigen remains unknown. No much larger clonotype is one base removed from it; base qualities were not supplied.

The cohort consisted of 650 to 850 healthy bone marrow donors. At the time of sampling, all cohort members were nominally healthy, though unrecorded immune exposures were likely present. The donor tested CMV seronegative and was one of the 352 seronegative cohort members. Each donor provided a peripheral blood sample, and peripheral blood mononuclear cells were used for TCR beta sequencing. The Qiagen DNeasy Blood Extraction Kit was used to extract genomic DNA from the blood cell samples. The TCR comes from a man aged 30 to 39 in good health and CMV-seronegative. The chain was built from TRBV2 and TRBJ2-4; the D gene is possibly TRBD1, with 5 bases matching. Sequencing was carried out using PBMCs. Here the CDR3 is given as CASSGQPRQGIQYF. The DNA sequence reads TGTGCCAGCAGTGGACAGCCCAGGCAGGGCATTCAGTACTTC.